This T cell receptor beta chain was profiled in a study of T cell clonality in common variable immunodeficiency. The sample holds many counts of this clone. What it recognizes is unknown. The junction departs from germline at one end; a sequencing error may be responsible. Read coverage stops 3 residues before the CDR3 terminus; the germline J gene supplies the remainder. Germline CDR1 reads LGHNA; CDR2 reads YNFKEQ. The CDR3 loop spans 15 amino acids. Clones were sequenced by immunoSEQ multiplex PCR, and TCRdb holds only the in-frame ones, with some missing. Sampling found about 81,000 clones, none seen once. Points from the study as a whole: Repertoire-complication correlations in CVID were limited by patient heterogeneity.

The J gene is TRBJ2-5, the V gene TRBV4-2, with a tentative D call TRBD2 (5 bases). What was sequenced was peripheral blood mononuclear cells. The source is a person between 18 and 70 years old in good health. The CDR3 region is CASSHAIRGQETQYF. The sequenced CDR3 bases are TGCGCCAGCAGCCACGCAATCCGGGGACAAGAGACC.